Below, one T cell receptor beta chain is given with its context. The sample is drawn from a study of T-cell memory formation after mild COVID-19. The CDR3 consists of 15 residues. V dropped 1 base and J dropped 4 bases, with 11 bases sitting between them. Germline assignment: CDR1 SEHNR and CDR2 FQNEAQ (reference sequence). TCRdb reprocessed the 5' RACE reads via MiXCR and lists one record per CDR3 protein. The table has roughly 560,000 distinct CDR3 sequences, roughly 20% seen once; the top ten hold around 13%. Sequencing was carried out using PBMCs or a T cell subset sorted from them (not recorded which). This TCR derives from an adult woman who had mild COVID-19 (a few samples of this study predate the infection). Cell type and time point are not known. The rearrangement links TRBV7-9 to TRBJ1-5, with D possibly being TRBD1 (6 bases). The CDR3 reads CASSLGGQTNQPQHF. The CDR3 coding sequence is TGTGCCAGCAGCTTAGGGGGACAAACGAATCAGCCCCAGCATTTT.